One T cell receptor beta chain is described in this entry. Using immunoSEQ multiplex PCR, the repertoire was profiled, and TCRdb retains in-frame clones only, with some absent. The sample records some 390,000 clones, about 91% being singletons. The data are from a study of blood T cell repertoires in COVID-19. Study as a whole: From T cells, B-cell-depleted T cells, or PBMCs came the material, which was cDNA or gDNA.

CDR3 length equals 12 residues. The ends were cut back, 3 bases at V and 9 bases at J, with 12 bases in the middle. This chain uses TRBV12-3 or TRBV12-4 with TRBJ2-7, with D perhaps matching TRBD2 (6 bases). This TCR was sampled from a woman aged 40 to 49 with COVID-19, enrolled during active disease. Sequencing used peripheral blood. The CDR3 DNA sequence: TGTGCCAGCAGTTTGGCGGGAAGGGGGCAGTACTTC. Its protein product is CASSLAGRGQYF.